Below are 31 T cell receptor beta chains sequenced from a single sample in a study of PD-1 blockade in mismatch repair-deficient tumors. The protocol was immunoSEQ multiplex PCR, while the TCRdb copy is restricted to in-frame clones and leaves out a portion. The sample shows around 51,000 clones, 81% of them seen only once. Sequenced here: peripheral blood, sampled about 4.5 months after starting pembrolizumab. The receptor source for this set is an adult with mismatch repair-deficient cancer.

There are a few counts of this clone. The V call is TRBV7-9, the J call TRBJ2-1; the match to TRBD2 covers 8 bases. The germline gives CDR1 SEHNR, CDR2 FQNEAQ (reference sequence). This CDR3 region has 15 residues. V gave up 1 base and J gave up 7 bases; unmatched junction bases: 6. CDR3 amino acids: CASSLGAAGANEQFF. CDR3 bases: TGTGCCAGCAGCTTAGGGGCAGCGGGAGCAAATGAGCAGTTCTTC.

This chain links TRBV6-5 with TRBJ2-7; possibly TRBD1 for D (6 bases). The CDR3 has 15 residues. Germline-derived CDR1 and CDR2 are MNHEY and SVGAGI. V lost 6 bases to trimming and J lost 0 bases, with 15 bases between them. CDR3 in DNA: TGTGCCAGCAGAAGGACAGCCGAGTCCTCCTACGAGCAGTACTTC. Translating gives CASRRTAESSYEQYF.

The genes are TRBV30 and TRBJ2-1; a possible D gene is TRBD2 (6 bases). This CDR3 contains 12 residues. Germline CDR1 and CDR2: GTSNPN and SVGIG (reference sequence). Trimming removed 7 bases at V and 4 bases at J, with 11 bases between. The CDR3 spells CAFSRGYNEQFF. Written as DNA, the CDR3 is TGTGCCTTCTCGCGGGGTTACAATGAGCAGTTCTTC.

CDR3 nucleotides: TGTGCCAGCAGTTCCCGGGTGGACTCCGAGCAGTACTTC. Protein product: CASSSRVDSEQYF. The V and J genes are TRBV27 and TRBJ2-7; the D gene is possibly TRBD2 (5 bases). The ends were cut back, 4 bases at V and 6 bases at J, with 13 bases in the middle. CDR1 is MNHEY and CDR2 is SMNVEV in the germline V gene (reference sequence). The CDR3 has 13 residues.

V and J are TRBV4-1 and TRBJ1-5; 9 bases align to TRBD1. The CDR3 has 19 residues. Germline V gene lookup returns CDR1 MGHRA and CDR2 YSYEKL. V lost 4 bases to trimming and J lost 7 bases; unmatched junction nucleotides: 20. CDR3 in DNA: TGCGCCAGCAGCCCCATGCGGGGACAGGGCGTCTCAGGCGGGCAGCCCCAGCATTTT. Translated: CASSPMRGQGVSGGQPQHF.

The chain is built from TRBV29-1 and TRBJ1-1; 9 nucleotides agree with TRBD1. The germline V gene has CDR1 SQVTM and CDR2 ANQGSEA. The CDR3 is 14 amino acids. V lost 2 bases to trimming and J lost 5 bases; unmatched junction nucleotides: 6. CDR3 in DNA: TGCAGCGTTGAAACAGGGGGCGCGTGGACTGAAGCTTTCTTT. Encoded protein: CSVETGGAWTEAFF.

The chain couples TRBV7-3 to TRBJ2-1; the D is unclear. V dropped 1 base and J dropped 5 bases, with 6 bases sitting between them. The CDR3 covers 13 residues. Germline-derived CDR1 and CDR2 are SGHTA and FQGTGA. The CDR3 sequence is CASSLNTNNEQFF. CDR3 in DNA: TGTGCCAGCAGCTTAAATACCAACAATGAGCAGTTCTTC.

This chain connects TRBV7-6 to TRBJ2-7, with D tentatively TRBD1 (5 bases). Germline V gene sequence: CDR1 SGHVS, CDR2 FNYEAQ. The CDR3 contains 14 residues. Trimming removed 1 base at V and 2 bases at J, with 9 bases between. CDR3 amino acids: CASSLDRNPYEQYF. In nucleotides, the CDR3 is TGTGCCAGCAGCTTAGACAGGAACCCCTACGAGCAGTACTTC.

V is TRBV30 and J is TRBJ2-4, with unresolved D. Between the trimmed V and J ends, which lost 2 bases and 6 bases, there was a span of 11 bases. The CDR3 extends over 13 amino acids. In germline, CDR1 is GTSNPN, CDR2 SVGIG (reference sequence). CDR3 bases: TGTGCCTGGAGTAAGGTCTCGGGAAACATTCAGTACTTC. It yields the protein CAWSKVSGNIQYF.

This sequence joins TRBV30 and TRBJ2-5, with TRBD1 as a possible D gene (7 bases). Trimming cost V 4 bases and J 0 bases, with 12 bases left between them. CDR3 size: 14 residues. Germline V gene sequence: CDR1 GTSNPN, CDR2 SVGIG (reference sequence). The CDR3 loop is CAWKEGAYQETQYF. The DNA for the CDR3 is TGTGCCTGGAAGGAGGGGGCGTACCAAGAGACCCAGTACTTC.

The chain has TRBV6-5 and TRBJ1-2; no clear D gene. The CDR3 is made up of 11 amino acids. Deletions cut 7 bases from V and 8 bases from J, with 11 bases between. Per germline, CDR1 MNHEY and CDR2 SVGAGI. The chain's CDR3 is CASTQGGGYTF. CDR3 nucleotide sequence: TGTGCCAGCACCCAAGGAGGCGGCTACACCTTC.

The V call is TRBV7-6, the J call TRBJ2-5, with TRBD2 matching over 15 bases. Trimming took 5 bases from V and 4 from J; bases not matched to a gene: 2. This CDR3 region has 15 residues. Germline lookup yields CDR1 SGHVS and CDR2 FNYEAQ. CDR3 sequence (DNA): TGTGCCAGCAGCCTGGGACTAGCGGGAGGAGAGACCCAGTACTTC. It is translated as CASSLGLAGGETQYF.

V gene TRBV7-3 combines with J gene TRBJ2-7; 9 nucleotides agree with TRBD2. The CDR3 runs to 15 residues. Germline-derived CDR1 and CDR2 are SGHTA and FQGTGA. Trimming cost V 5 bases and J 0 bases; bases outside gene matches: 5. CDR3: CASSLSGGSSYEQYF. In DNA, the CDR3 is TGTGCCAGCAGCCTGAGCGGGGGGAGCTCCTACGAGCAGTACTTC.

This chain joins TRBV4-1 and TRBJ1-1; D may be TRBD1 (6 bases). The CDR3 length is 16 residues. Germline CDR1 is MGHRA and CDR2 is YSYEKL. V lost 4 bases and J 0 bases, leaving 15 bases between the germline ends. The CDR3 DNA follows: TGCGCCAGCAGCCCCCAACCGGGACAACTGAACACTGAAGCTTTCTTT. Translation gives CASSPQPGQLNTEAFF.

The count of this clone is one. The V and J genes are TRBV6-5 and TRBJ1-2; no clear D. Germline V lookup: CDR1 MNHEY, CDR2 SVGAGI. This CDR3 is built from 13 residues. V gave up 2 bases and J gave up 0 bases, with 4 bases separating them. CDR3 DNA: TGTGCCAGCAGTTACGACACTAACTATGGCTACACCTTC. Its translation is CASSYDTNYGYTF.

The rearrangement joins TRBV11-2 to TRBJ2-7, with 7 bases identical to TRBD2. The CDR3 is made up of 15 amino acids. The V and J ends lost 1 base and 3 bases, in that order; junction bases with no gene match: 6. Germline V gene sequence: CDR1 SGHAT, CDR2 FQNNGV. CDR3: CASSLGETSIYEQYF. The CDR3 bases are TGTGCCAGCAGCTTAGGAGAGACTAGCATCTACGAGCAGTACTTC.

The chain carries TRBV6-5 and TRBJ2-3; 8 bases map to TRBD2. The CDR3 has 16 amino acids. Trimming cost V 6 bases and J 3 bases; bases outside gene matches: 11. The germline gives CDR1 MNHEY, CDR2 SVGAGI. The CDR3 loop is CASRYGLAGGTDTQYF. In DNA, the CDR3 is TGTGCCAGCAGATACGGACTAGCAGGTGGGACAGATACGCAGTATTTT.

V usage is TRBV7-2 and J usage is TRBJ2-6; D possibly matches TRBD1 or TRBD2 (7 bases each). CDR3 length: 18 amino acids. Trimming removed 5 bases from V and 0 bases from J, with 17 bases in between. CDR1 and CDR2 from the germline V gene are SGHTA and FQGNSA. CDR3 sequence (DNA): TGTGCCAGCAGCCCCCAGGGGGGGGCCCGCTCTGGGGCCAACGTCCTGACTTTC. Residues: CASSPQGGARSGANVLTF.

This rearrangement joins TRBV19 to TRBJ1-2; no clear D. Trimming pared 3 bases from V and 7 bases from J, leaving 15 bases between. The CDR3 runs 14 residues. CDR1 is LNHDA and CDR2 is SQIVND in the germline V gene (reference sequence). In DNA, the CDR3 is TGTGCCAGTAGTATCCGGGGAAGCTCGGGTGGCTACACCTTC. This codes for CASSIRGSSGGYTF.

The rearrangement uses TRBV27 and TRBJ2-1; TRBD2 aligns across 14 bases. J lost 2 bases, V lost 5 bases, and 14 bases had no gene match. Per the germline V gene, CDR1 is MNHEY and CDR2 is SMNVEV (reference sequence). The CDR3 spans 20 residues. The CDR3 nucleotides are TGTGCCAGCAGTGGATACCGGACTAGCGGGAGGTTACTGACCTACAATGAGCAGTTCTTC. Its translation: CASSGYRTSGRLLTYNEQFF.

This clone turned up a few times. The chain recombines TRBV28 with TRBJ2-5; 9 positions agree with TRBD1. Germline V gives CDR1 MDHEN, CDR2 SYDVKM. V trimming: 4 bases; J trimming: 4 bases; junction bases outside the gene matches: 7. The CDR3 extends over 15 amino acids. CDR3 bases: TGTGCCAGCAGTTATCCGGGACAGGGAGGAGAGACCCAGTACTTC. Protein product: CASSYPGQGGETQYF.

The chain joins TRBV6-5 to TRBJ2-7; D is unclear. Germline loops: CDR1 MNHEY, CDR2 SVGAGI. The V end was cut by 4 bases, the J end by 3 bases, with 10 bases between. The CDR3 extends over 13 amino acids. The CDR3 spells CASSSNPLYEQYF. CDR3 sequence (DNA): TGTGCCAGCAGTTCGAACCCCCTCTACGAGCAGTACTTC.

The V and J genes are TRBV7-2 and TRBJ2-3, with 10 positions matching TRBD2. Germline-derived CDR1 and CDR2 are SGHTA and FQGNSA. V shed 5 bases, J shed 0 bases, and the junction held 8 bases outside the gene matches. The CDR3 is made up of 17 amino acids. The CDR3 is CASSRTSGRGSTDTQYF. CDR3 coding DNA: TGTGCCAGCAGCCGCACGAGCGGGAGGGGTAGCACAGATACGCAGTATTTT.

The rearrangement links TRBV5-5 to TRBJ2-7; 12 bases fit TRBD1. The J segment lost 6 bases and the V segment lost 2 bases, leaving 6 bases of the junction unmatched. The CDR3 spans 15 residues. Per the germline V gene, CDR1 is SGHKS and CDR2 is YYEKEE (reference sequence). CDR3 protein: CASSLAGTGGSEQYF. In nucleotides, the CDR3 is TGTGCCAGCAGCTTAGCCGGGACAGGGGGCAGCGAGCAGTACTTC.

A single count supports this clone. V and J are TRBV5-1 and TRBJ2-3; 12 positions agree with TRBD2. V dropped 2 bases and J dropped 1; count of bases not matched to a gene: 2. The CDR3 runs to 16 residues. From germline, CDR1 is SGHRS and CDR2 YFSETQ. Here the CDR3 reads CASSFRLAGGTDTQYF. CDR3 bases: TGCGCCAGCAGCTTTAGACTAGCGGGGGGCACAGATACGCAGTATTTT.

The chain employs TRBV18 and TRBJ1-1, with 7 bases aligning to TRBD1. CDR1 is KGHSH, CDR2 LQKENI, per germline. Trimming cost V 4 bases and J 0 bases; bases outside gene matches: 5. The CDR3 is 15 amino acids. The DNA of the CDR3 is TGTGCCAGCTCACAAGAGGACAGGTTGAACACTGAAGCTTTCTTT. Its protein product is CASSQEDRLNTEAFF.

V and J are TRBV6-1 and TRBJ2-2; the D is unclear. Germline V CDR1 and CDR2: MNHNS, SASEGT. Trimming removed 2 bases from V and 6 bases from J, with 13 bases in between. The CDR3 has 15 residues. Here the CDR3 reads CASSELGTVAGELFF. CDR3 nucleotides: TGTGCCAGCAGTGAACTGGGTACGGTAGCCGGGGAGCTGTTTTTT.

The chain employs TRBV7-9 and TRBJ1-2, with D perhaps matching TRBD1 (6 bases). The CDR3 loop spans 14 amino acids. Looked up from germline, CDR1 is SEHNR and CDR2 is FQNEAQ (reference sequence). Trimming left V 1 base short and J 3 bases short, with 9 bases between. The CDR3 region is CASSLGGADYGYTF. The CDR3 nucleotides read TGTGCCAGCAGCTTAGGGGGGGCTGACTATGGCTACACCTTC.

CDR3: CASSYRALPEVQFF. The DNA of the CDR3 is TGTGCCAGCAGTTACCGAGCCCTGCCCGAAGTCCAGTTCTTC. This sequence joins TRBV6-5 and TRBJ2-1; D gene ambiguous. Between the trimmed V and J ends, which lost 2 bases and 13 bases, there was a span of 18 bases. The CDR3 totals 14 residues. Germline assignment: CDR1 MNHEY and CDR2 SVGAGI.

This clone was counted between two and nine times. CDR3 in amino acids: CASSPAANTEAFF. The CDR3 coding sequence is TGTGCCAGCTCACCCGCAGCCAACACTGAAGCTTTCTTT. The genes are TRBV18 and TRBJ1-1; D is ambiguous. CDR1 is KGHSH and CDR2 is LQKENI in the germline V gene. The CDR3 is 13 residues long. Trimming stripped 3 bases from V and 2 bases from J, with 7 bases between.

The rearrangement links TRBV29-1 to TRBJ2-1, with D possibly matching TRBD1 (5 bases). The V and J ends lost 7 bases and 3 bases respectively, with 13 bases between them. CDR3 size: 13 residues. The germline CDR1 and CDR2 sequences are SQVTM and ANQGSEA. CDR3 DNA: TGCAGCGGCAGACCCAGGGACTACAATGAGCAGTTCTTC. This gives the protein CSGRPRDYNEQFF.